The 20 T cell receptor beta chains below were found in one sample sequenced in a study of T cell repertoires in cytomegalovirus infection. TCRdb ran MiXCR on the reads and lists one entry per CDR3 protein. This table holds tens of thousands of distinct CDR3 sequences, approximately 3.7% found once. The sample consisted of PBMCs. The receptor source for this set is a human donor in good health (CMV status not recorded). Some clones in this sample may be carry-over from other donors' samples.

This clonotype was observed many times. The V call is TRBV5-4, the J call TRBJ1-1; possible D gene TRBD1, 5 bases. Germline V gene data show CDR1 as SGHNT and CDR2 as YYREEE (reference sequence). Trimming pared 4 bases from V and 5 bases from J, leaving 9 bases between. CDR3 length: 12 amino acids. DNA for the CDR3: TGTGCCAGCAGCGTCAGGGAAACTGAAGCTTTCTTT. Protein: CASSVRETEAFF.

This clonotype was seen many times. The chain carries TRBV7-3 and TRBJ1-2, with D hard to call. Trimming took 0 bases from V and 6 from J, leaving 8 bases between them. CDR3 length: 13 residues. From germline, CDR1 is SGHTA and CDR2 FQGTGA. CDR3 coding DNA: TGTGCCAGCAGCTTAACGCATGGGAATGGCTACACCTTC. Translated: CASSLTHGNGYTF. Based on the CDR3 plus reference TRBV7-3 and TRBJ1-2, the full variable domain is GAGVSQTPSNKVTEKGKYVELRCDPISGHTALYWYRQSLGQGPEFLIYFQGTGAADDSGLPNDRFFAVRPEGSVSTLKIQRTERGDSAVYLCASSLTHGNGYTFGSGTRLTVV.

This clonotype has a count of ten or more. CDR3 coding DNA: TGTGCCAGCAGACCCTTTGGTATGAGCACAGATACGCAGTATTTT. It translates to CASRPFGMSTDTQYF. The chain carries TRBV28 and TRBJ2-3; D remains unclear. The CDR3 loop spans 15 amino acids. CDR1 and CDR2 (germline): MDHEN, SYDVKM. V dropped 6 bases and J dropped 0 bases, with 13 bases sitting between them.

This clonotype was counted ten times or more. The V call is TRBV4-3, the J call TRBJ1-6; D ambiguous. Germline V gives CDR1 LGHNA, CDR2 YSLEER. The V end lost 0 bases, the J end lost 8 bases, and 11 bases lay between the germline ends. The CDR3 spans 15 residues. DNA of the CDR3: TGCGCCAGCAGCCAAGATAGACGGAGGGATTCACCCCTCCACTTT. It codes for CASSQDRRRDSPLHF.

This clonotype was recorded at least ten times. The chain links TRBV7-2 to TRBJ2-7; 9 bases fit TRBD2. Germline V CDR1 and CDR2: SGHTA, FQGNSA. The CDR3 sequence is 15 residues long. The ends lost 3 bases at V and 2 bases at J; junction bases unmatched: 5. The CDR3 region is CASSFSAGGPYEQYF. CDR3 bases: TGTGCCAGCAGCTTCTCAGCGGGGGGCCCCTACGAGCAGTACTTC.

This clonotype was recorded at least ten times. J is TRBJ2-7 and V is TRBV7-4; 7 bases line up with TRBD2. V shed 5 bases and J 0 bases; nucleotides not matched to a gene: 10. Germline-derived CDR1 and CDR2 are SGHVT and SQSDAQ. The CDR3 is 16 residues long. In DNA, the CDR3 is TGTGCCAGCAGCGCAGCGGGGCTAGCGCCCTCCTACGAGCAGTACTTC. This sequence encodes CASSAAGLAPSYEQYF. Together with reference TRBV7-4 and TRBJ2-7, the CDR3 gives the full variable domain: GAGVSQSPRYKVAKRGRDVALRCDSISGHVTLYWYRQTLGQGSEVLTYSQSDAQRDKSGRPSGRFSAERPERSVSTLKIQRTEQGDSAVYLCASSAAGLAPSYEQYFGPGTRLTVT.

This clonotype appeared a few times. The DNA for the CDR3 is TGTGCCAGCATAGACAGGGGAGGAACTGAAGCTTTCTTT. The encoded protein is CASIDRGGTEAFF. The gene calls are TRBV6-5 and TRBJ1-1, with 8 bases aligning to TRBD1. The germline CDR1 and CDR2 sequences are MNHEY and SVGAGI. The CDR3 spans 13 residues. With 7 bases clipped from V and 5 bases from J, the junction kept 6 bases outside the gene matches.

In its sample, this clonotype was seen many times. The chain combines TRBV4-1 with TRBJ1-1; a weak D match, TRBD1 (5 bases). V lost 1 base and J 3 bases, leaving 12 bases between the germline ends. The CDR3 is made up of 15 amino acids. The germline gives CDR1 MGHRA, CDR2 YSYEKL. CDR3 nucleotides: TGCGCCAGCAGCCAAGGACAGTCAATGGACACTGAAGCTTTCTTT. It encodes CASSQGQSMDTEAFF.

This clonotype was counted ten times or more. The V call is TRBV28, the J call TRBJ2-7, with a weak D call TRBD1 (7 bases). The V gene's germline CDR1 is MDHEN and CDR2 SYDVKM. The CDR3 is 14 amino acids. Trimming left V 1 base short and J 3 bases short, with 10 bases between. CDR3 loop: CASSLFQGGYEQYF. The CDR3 coding sequence is TGTGCCAGCAGTTTATTCCAGGGGGGCTACGAGCAGTACTTC.

Ten or more counts support this clonotype. The CDR3 region is CASSSAGAEAFF. The CDR3 DNA is TGTGCCAGCAGTTCAGCAGGAGCGGAAGCTTTCTTT. The chain joins TRBV7-9 to TRBJ1-1; no reliable D call. The CDR3 spans 12 residues. The germline gives CDR1 SEHNR, CDR2 FQNEAQ (reference sequence). Trimming cost V 6 bases and J 8 bases, with 13 bases left between them.

This clonotype came up many times. The chain joins TRBV7-2 to TRBJ1-5; 9 nucleotides agree with TRBD1. The CDR3 is made up of 17 amino acids. V lost 2 bases and J lost 9; bases outside the gene matches: 14. In germline, CDR1 is SGHTA, CDR2 FQGNSA. The CDR3 sequence: CASSLLPGQGDFWPQHF. CDR3 coding DNA: TGTGCCAGCAGCTTATTACCGGGACAGGGTGATTTCTGGCCCCAGCATTTT.

The sample holds many counts of this clonotype. This chain joins TRBV7-2 and TRBJ1-2; 7 nucleotides agree with TRBD1. V trimming: 2 bases; J trimming: 8 bases; junction bases outside the gene matches: 5. Germline values: CDR1 SGHTA, CDR2 FQGNSA. The CDR3 runs 13 residues. In DNA, the CDR3 is TGTGCCAGCAGCTTAAACAGGGGTAGAGGCTACACCTTC. It codes for CASSLNRGRGYTF.

At least ten counts were recorded for this clonotype. CDR3 amino acids: CASSLENRGGSPLHF. For the CDR3, the DNA is TGTGCCAGCAGCTTAGAGAACAGGGGAGGGTCACCCCTCCACTTT. The chain recombines TRBV7-2 with TRBJ1-6, with TRBD1 matching 7 bases. Per the germline V gene, CDR1 is SGHTA and CDR2 is FQGNSA. With 1 base clipped from V and 10 bases from J, the junction kept 7 bases outside the gene matches. This CDR3 contains 15 residues.

This clonotype was picked up many times. The chain uses TRBV7-6 and TRBJ1-2; tentative D call: TRBD1 (6 bases). V lost 2 bases and J lost 2, with 15 bases in between. Germline lookup yields CDR1 SGHVS and CDR2 FNYEAQ. The CDR3 totals 16 residues. CDR3 loop: CASSLSPGGQNYGYTF. The CDR3 DNA sequence: TGTGCCAGCAGCTTAAGCCCTGGCGGACAGAACTATGGCTACACCTTC.

Ten or more counts support this clonotype. The CDR3 is CASSERQGWNQPQHF. Written as DNA, the CDR3 is TGTGCCAGCAGTGAAAGGCAGGGATGGAATCAGCCCCAGCATTTT. The V and J genes are TRBV6-1 and TRBJ1-5; perhaps TRBD1 as D (5 bases). Germline V gene data show CDR1 as MNHNS and CDR2 as SASEGT. V lost 2 bases and J lost 4, with 12 bases in between. This CDR3 is 15 amino acids long.

At least ten counts were recorded for this clonotype. This rearrangement joins TRBV5-1 to TRBJ2-1; 12 bases match TRBD2. After removal of 4 bases from V and 5 bases from J, the junction contained 4 bases not matched to a gene. Per germline, CDR1 SGHRS and CDR2 YFSETQ. This CDR3 comprises 15 residues. The CDR3 DNA follows: TGCGCCAGCAGCCCTAGCGGGGGGGGACACAATGAGCAGTTCTTC. Its translation: CASSPSGGGHNEQFF.

This clonotype was seen ten or more times. CDR3 in amino acids: CASSLEPRGTEAFF. The CDR3 bases are TGTGCCAGCAGCTTGGAACCGAGGGGCACTGAAGCTTTCTTT. The J gene is TRBJ1-1, the V gene TRBV5-6, with D possibly matching TRBD1 (5 bases). Trimming took 0 bases from V and 4 from J, leaving 10 bases between them. The CDR3 consists of 14 residues. The V gene's germline CDR1 is SGHDT and CDR2 YYEEEE.

At least ten counts were recorded for this clonotype. The chain couples TRBV6-2 or TRBV6-3 to TRBJ1-1; D not certain. The CDR3 is made up of 17 amino acids. V gave up 2 bases and J gave up 1 base, with 17 bases separating them. Germline lookup yields CDR1 MNHEY and CDR2 SVGEGT. CDR3 bases: TGTGCCAGCAGTTACCCTCCGGAGAGCATGGAGAACACTGAAGCTTTCTTT. It is translated as CASSYPPESMENTEAFF.

This clonotype has ten or more counts. Here the CDR3 reads CASSPLDRGWNGYTF. In DNA, the CDR3 is TGTGCCAGCAGTCCTCTGGACAGGGGGTGGAATGGCTACACCTTC. The chain is built from TRBV27 and TRBJ1-2; TRBD1 aligns across 10 bases. This CDR3 region has 15 residues. Germline loops: CDR1 MNHEY, CDR2 SMNVEV (reference sequence). The J segment lost 6 bases and the V segment lost 5 bases, leaving 9 bases of the junction unmatched.

This clonotype was picked up many times. The chain carries TRBV7-2 and TRBJ2-7; 7 nucleotides align to TRBD1. V dropped 5 bases and J dropped 2; count of bases not matched to a gene: 6. The CDR3 runs 14 residues. The germline gives CDR1 SGHTA, CDR2 FQGNSA. For the CDR3, the DNA is TGTGCCAGCAGCCGGGACAGTGGTGCCTACGAGCAGTACTTC. Residues: CASSRDSGAYEQYF.